This TCR beta chain was documented in a study of Ad26.COV2.S vaccination and SARS-CoV-2 variants (dated by TCRdb to the early 2020s). Describing the broader study: Donors in the vaccine arm were drawn from COV1001, a phase I-IIa trial of Ad26.COV2.S in healthy adults that was multicentre, randomized, double-blind and placebo-controlled. Ad26.COV2.S was administered intramuscularly at a dose of 5x10^10 or 1x10^11 viral particles, either as one shot or as two shots given 56 days apart. TCRbeta repertoire sequencing was used to assess the specificity and breadth of SARS-CoV-2-reactive T cell receptors after Ad26.COV2.S vaccination. A total of 32 samples were included in the TCR-sequenced set, comprising some 20 Ad26.COV2.S vaccine recipients, 5 placebo recipients and 8 SARS-CoV-2 convalescent individuals. Trial participants were randomized into five groups of five: low-dose or high-dose Ad26.COV2.S given once or twice, or placebo on both occasions. Investigators remained blinded to trial group allocation during experiments and outcome assessment. What the authors observed across the whole study: It was noted by the authors that total T cell responses may have been underestimated by the TCR breadth and depth analyses. Compared with placebo recipients, Ad26.COV2.S recipients showed higher spike-specific TCR breadth (P = 0.0014). Substantial breadth of spike-specific CD8+ and CD4+ T cell responses was reported after vaccination. Vaccine and placebo recipients had comparable non-spike TCR breadth, which fits with the vaccine containing only spike. The study was not powered to compare responses between vaccine doses or regimens.

The treatment or condition label here, explained by the study, means: roughly 19 received Ad26.COV2.S at low or high dose, single or two shots; 5 received placebo; per-sample allocation not given. Repertoires of vaccine and placebo recipients were sequenced from samples collected on day 63 after the first injection. Between 29 July and 7 August 2020, Cohort 1b enrolled fewer than 30 adults aged 18-55 years at one site in Boston, USA. As a vaccine, Ad26.COV2.S was a replication-incompetent adenovirus type 26 vector that expressed a prefusion-stabilized SARS-CoV-2 spike protein derived from the original Wuhan strain. With respect to this clone: Its cognate antigen has yet to be identified. Qualities for individual bases were not recorded, and no much larger clone is one base off.

Per the germline V gene, MDHEN is the CDR1 and SYDVKM is the CDR2. Compared with germline, V lacks 10 bases and J lacks 8 bases; bases without a gene match: 7. The CDR3 measures 11 amino acids from cysteine to phenylalanine. The read is trimmed to its CDR3 DNA, 33 bases read in frame from base 1. The immunoSEQ Assay was used to sequence TCRbeta CDR3 regions. After extraction, genomic DNA underwent amplification by bias-controlled multiplex PCR, followed by high-throughput sequencing. Processing in the source paper ran as follows. Collapsing and filtering of sequences were performed to quantify the absolute abundance of each unique TCRbeta CDR3 region. T cell fraction was estimated by normalizing TCRbeta template counts to usable DNA, which was measured by amplifying reference genes present in all nucleated cells. Repertoire TCRs were annotated as SARS-CoV-2-specific by exact matching of V gene, CDR3 amino acid sequence and J gene to a known reactive TCR set. The reference SARS-CoV-2 TCR set was derived from MIRA and filtered for enrichment in COVID-19-positive ImmuneCODE repertoires, a step that removed public or cross-reactive TCRs. Based on the MIRA antigens, annotated TCRs were further analysed at the level of specific ORF or position within ORF. Breadth was defined as annotated unique rearrangements over total unique productive rearrangements; depth was the summed frequency of those rearrangements. Group comparisons of TCR breadth used two-sided Wilcoxon rank-sum tests. TCRdb holds this immuneACCESS table with in-frame rearrangements only. Some clones are missing; in checked studies, unresolved V genes explain under half, and the rest has no known cause. V, J and clone size reflect that table, while D and trimming were determined from the DNA. This sample has 380,000 or so clones in its table, and 85% to 90% of those were observed once. The ten largest clones capture under 6% of the sample.

The clonotype originates from a person aged 18-65 years who received the Ad26.COV2.S COVID-19 vaccine or a placebo. This material consisted of peripheral blood, taken in a trial of Ad26.COV2.S vaccine versus placebo. The V and J segments used are TRBV28 and TRBJ1-2; 7 bases in the junction line up with TRBD1. The DNA sequence follows: TGTGCCACTTGGGACAGTGAAGGCTACACCTTC. This encodes CATWDSEGYTF.